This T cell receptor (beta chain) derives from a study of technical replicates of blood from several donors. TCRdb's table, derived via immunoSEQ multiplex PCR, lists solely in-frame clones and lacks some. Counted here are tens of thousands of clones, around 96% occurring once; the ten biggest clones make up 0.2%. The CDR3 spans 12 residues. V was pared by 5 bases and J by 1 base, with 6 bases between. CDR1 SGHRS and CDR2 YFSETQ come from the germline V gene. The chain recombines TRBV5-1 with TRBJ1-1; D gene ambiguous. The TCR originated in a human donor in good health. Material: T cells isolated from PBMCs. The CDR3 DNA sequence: TGCGCCAGCAGTGACACGAACACTGAAGCTTTCTTT. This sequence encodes CASSDTNTEAFF.